This TCR beta chain was sequenced during a study of response to subunit inactivated influenza vaccine. Whole-study results and caveats: Seasonal influenza vaccination, on each occasion, was suggested by the authors to recruit few new T cells.

The CDR3 is 13 amino acids. The germline V and J ends were trimmed by 5 bases and 5 bases, with 10 bases remaining between them. Many counts were recorded for this clonotype. Antigen unknown. TCRdb re-analysed the RT-PCR reads in MiXCR, keeping a single row per CDR3 protein. The sample holds over 400,000 distinct CDR3 sequences; 9.5% to 13% are singletons and the top ten take approximately 12%. V is TRBV12-3 or TRBV12-4 and J is TRBJ2-1, with D perhaps assigned TRBD1 or TRBD2 (6 bases each). This TCR derives from a man between 45 and 60 years old who received an inactivated influenza vaccine. Source: PBMCs from blood, taken around seven weeks after vaccination. The CDR3 DNA is TGTGCCAGCAGTAGCCGGGGGCACAATGAGCAGTTCTTC. Amino acids: CASSSRGHNEQFF.